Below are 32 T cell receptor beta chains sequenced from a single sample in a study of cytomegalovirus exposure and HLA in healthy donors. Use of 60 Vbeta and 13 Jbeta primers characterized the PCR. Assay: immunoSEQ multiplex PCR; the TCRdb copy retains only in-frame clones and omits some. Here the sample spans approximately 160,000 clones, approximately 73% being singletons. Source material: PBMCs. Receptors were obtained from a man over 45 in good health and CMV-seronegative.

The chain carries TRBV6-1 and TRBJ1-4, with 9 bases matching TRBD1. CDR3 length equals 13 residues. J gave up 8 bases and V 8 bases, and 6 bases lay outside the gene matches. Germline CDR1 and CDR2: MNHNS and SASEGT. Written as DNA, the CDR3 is TGTGCCAGCCTCGGGACAGGGCGGGAAAAACTGTTTTTT. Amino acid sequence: CASLGTGREKLFF.

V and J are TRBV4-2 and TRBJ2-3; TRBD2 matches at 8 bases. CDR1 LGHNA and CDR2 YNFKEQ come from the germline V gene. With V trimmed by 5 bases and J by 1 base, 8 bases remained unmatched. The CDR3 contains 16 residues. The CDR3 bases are TGTGCCAGCAGCTCAAAGGGACTAGGTGGCACAGATACGCAGTATTTT. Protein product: CASSSKGLGGTDTQYF.

The CDR3 region has the DNA TGTGCCAGCAGCTTGAACCGGGACTTGCCCTACGAGCAGTACTTC. It codes for CASSLNRDLPYEQYF. J is TRBJ2-7 and V is TRBV14; possibly TRBD2 for D (6 bases). The CDR3 sequence is 15 residues long. Germline V CDR1 and CDR2: SGHDN, FVKESK. Deletions cut 5 bases from V and 2 bases from J, with 16 bases between.

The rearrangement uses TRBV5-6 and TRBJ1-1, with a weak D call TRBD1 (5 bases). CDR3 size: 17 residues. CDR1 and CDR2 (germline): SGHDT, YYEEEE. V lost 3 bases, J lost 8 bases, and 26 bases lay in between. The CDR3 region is CASSSDTGGVLGGEAFF. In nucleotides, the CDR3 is TGTGCCAGCAGCTCCGACACCGGGGGGGTCCTGGGGGGGGAAGCTTTCTTT.

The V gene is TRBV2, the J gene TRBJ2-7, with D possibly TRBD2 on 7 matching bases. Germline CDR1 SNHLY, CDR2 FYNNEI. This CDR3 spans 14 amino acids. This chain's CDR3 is CATKGEGVGYEQYF. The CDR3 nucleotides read TGTGCGACAAAGGGGGAGGGGGTAGGTTACGAGCAGTACTTC.

CDR3 loop: CATSRERMGTAYGYTF. In DNA, the CDR3 is TGTGCCACCAGCAGAGAAAGGATGGGGACAGCCTATGGCTACACCTTC. The chain uses TRBV15 and TRBJ1-2; 7 bases agree with TRBD1. The CDR3 extends over 16 amino acids. V dropped 0 bases and J dropped 4; count of bases not matched to a gene: 8. Germline CDR1 reads LNHNV; CDR2 reads YYDKDF (reference sequence). Based on the CDR3 plus reference TRBV15 and TRBJ1-2, the full variable domain is DAMVIQNPRYQVTQFGKPVTLSCSQTLNHNVMYWYQQKSSQAPKLLFHYYDKDFNNEADTPDNFQSRRPNTSFCFLDIRSPGLGDTAMYLCATSRERMGTAYGYTFGSGTRLTVV.

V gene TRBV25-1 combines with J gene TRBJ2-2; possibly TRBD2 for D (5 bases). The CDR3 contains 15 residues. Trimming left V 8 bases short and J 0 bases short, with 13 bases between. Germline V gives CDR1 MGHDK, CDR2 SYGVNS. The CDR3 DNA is TGTGCCAGCTCGCGCGGGCATTCGAACACCGGGGAGCTGTTTTTT. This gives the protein CASSRGHSNTGELFF.

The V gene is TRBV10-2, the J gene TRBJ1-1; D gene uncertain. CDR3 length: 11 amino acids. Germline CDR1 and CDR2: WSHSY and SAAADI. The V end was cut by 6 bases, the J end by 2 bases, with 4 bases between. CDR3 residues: CASRLNTEAFF. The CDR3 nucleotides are TGCGCCAGCAGGTTAAACACTGAAGCTTTCTTT.

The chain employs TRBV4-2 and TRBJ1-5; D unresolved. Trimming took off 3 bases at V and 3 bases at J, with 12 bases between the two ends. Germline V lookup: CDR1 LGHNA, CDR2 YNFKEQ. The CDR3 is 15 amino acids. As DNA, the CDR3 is TGTGCCAGCAGCCAGTCTGGGCTCCCCAATCAGCCCCAGCATTTT. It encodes CASSQSGLPNQPQHF.

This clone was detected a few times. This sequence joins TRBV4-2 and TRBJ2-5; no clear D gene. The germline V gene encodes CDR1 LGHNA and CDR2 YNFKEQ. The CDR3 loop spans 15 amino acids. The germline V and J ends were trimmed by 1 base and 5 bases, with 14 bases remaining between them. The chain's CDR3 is CASSQGRGDVETQYF. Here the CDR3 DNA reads TGTGCCAGCAGCCAAGGGAGAGGCGACGTCGAGACCCAGTACTTC.

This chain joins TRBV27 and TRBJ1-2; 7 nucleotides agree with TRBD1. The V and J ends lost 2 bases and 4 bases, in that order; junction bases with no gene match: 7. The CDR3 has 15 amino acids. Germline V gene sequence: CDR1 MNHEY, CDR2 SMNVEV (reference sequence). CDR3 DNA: TGTGCCAGCAGTTTACTAGGCAGGGGGGTCTATGGCTACACCTTC. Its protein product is CASSLLGRGVYGYTF.

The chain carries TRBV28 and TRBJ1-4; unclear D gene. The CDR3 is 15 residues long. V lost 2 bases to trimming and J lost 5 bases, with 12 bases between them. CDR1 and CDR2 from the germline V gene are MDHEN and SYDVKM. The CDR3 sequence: CASSLGGYQNEKLFF. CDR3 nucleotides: TGTGCCAGCAGTTTAGGAGGCTACCAGAATGAAAAACTGTTTTTT.

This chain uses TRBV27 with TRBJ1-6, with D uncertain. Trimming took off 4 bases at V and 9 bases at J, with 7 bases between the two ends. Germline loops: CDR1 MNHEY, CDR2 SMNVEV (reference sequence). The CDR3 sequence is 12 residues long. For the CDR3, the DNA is TGTGCCAGCAGTTCTACGGGTTCACCCCTCCACTTT. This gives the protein CASSSTGSPLHF.

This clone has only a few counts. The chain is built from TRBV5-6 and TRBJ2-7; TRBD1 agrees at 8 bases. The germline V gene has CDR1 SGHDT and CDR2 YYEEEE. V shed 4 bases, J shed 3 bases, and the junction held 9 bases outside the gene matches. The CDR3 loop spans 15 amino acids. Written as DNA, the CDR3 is TGTGCCAGCAGCCGAGTACAGGGGGGAATCTACGAGCAGTACTTC. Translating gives CASSRVQGGIYEQYF.

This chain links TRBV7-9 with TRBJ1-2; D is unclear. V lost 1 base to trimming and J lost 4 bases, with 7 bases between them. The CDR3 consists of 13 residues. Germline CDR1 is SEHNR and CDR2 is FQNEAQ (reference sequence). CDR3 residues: CASSLEDFYGYTF. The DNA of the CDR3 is TGTGCCAGCAGCTTAGAAGACTTCTATGGCTACACCTTC.

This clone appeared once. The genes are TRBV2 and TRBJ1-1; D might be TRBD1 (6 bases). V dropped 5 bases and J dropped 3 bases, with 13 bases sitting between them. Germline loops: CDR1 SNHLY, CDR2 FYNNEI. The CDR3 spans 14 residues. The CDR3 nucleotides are TGTGCCAGCAGTTACGACAGGCCTTACACTGAAGCTTTCTTT. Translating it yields CASSYDRPYTEAFF.

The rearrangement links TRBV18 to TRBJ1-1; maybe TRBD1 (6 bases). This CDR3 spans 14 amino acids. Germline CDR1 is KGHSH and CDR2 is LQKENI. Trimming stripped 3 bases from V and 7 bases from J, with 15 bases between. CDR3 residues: CASSPFQGPGEAFF. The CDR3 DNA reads TGTGCCAGCTCACCGTTTCAGGGGCCGGGTGAAGCTTTCTTT. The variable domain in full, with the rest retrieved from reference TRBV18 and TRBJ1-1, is NAGVMQNPRHLVRRRGQEARLRCSPMKGHSHVYWYRQLPEEGLKFMVYLQKENIIDESGMPKERFSAEFPKEGPSILRIQQVVRGDSAAYFCASSPFQGPGEAFFGQGTRLTVV.

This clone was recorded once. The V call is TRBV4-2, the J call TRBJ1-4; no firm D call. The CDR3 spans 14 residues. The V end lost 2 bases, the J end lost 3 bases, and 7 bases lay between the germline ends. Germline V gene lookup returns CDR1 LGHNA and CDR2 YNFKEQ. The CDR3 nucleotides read TGTGCCAGCAGCCAAAATGCGCCTAATGAAAAACTGTTTTTT. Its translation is CASSQNAPNEKLFF.

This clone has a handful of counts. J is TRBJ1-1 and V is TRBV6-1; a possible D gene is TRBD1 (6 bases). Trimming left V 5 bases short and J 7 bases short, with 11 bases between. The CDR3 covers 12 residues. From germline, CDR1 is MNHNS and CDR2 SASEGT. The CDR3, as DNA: TGTGCCAGCAGTCGGGGGGCCGGTGAAGCTTTCTTT. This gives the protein CASSRGAGEAFF.

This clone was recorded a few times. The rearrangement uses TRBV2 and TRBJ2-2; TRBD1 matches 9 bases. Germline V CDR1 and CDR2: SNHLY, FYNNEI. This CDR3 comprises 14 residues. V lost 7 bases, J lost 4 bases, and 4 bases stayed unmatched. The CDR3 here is CASKGQGGTGELFF. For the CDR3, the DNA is TGTGCCAGCAAGGGACAGGGAGGCACCGGGGAGCTGTTTTTT.

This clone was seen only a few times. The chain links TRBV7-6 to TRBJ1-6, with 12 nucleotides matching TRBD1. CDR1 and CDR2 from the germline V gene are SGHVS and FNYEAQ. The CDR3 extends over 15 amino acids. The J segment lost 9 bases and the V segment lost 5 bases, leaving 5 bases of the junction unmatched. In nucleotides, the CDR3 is TGTGCCAGCAGCCATGGGACAGGGGGCAGTTCACCCCTCCACTTT. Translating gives CASSHGTGGSSPLHF.

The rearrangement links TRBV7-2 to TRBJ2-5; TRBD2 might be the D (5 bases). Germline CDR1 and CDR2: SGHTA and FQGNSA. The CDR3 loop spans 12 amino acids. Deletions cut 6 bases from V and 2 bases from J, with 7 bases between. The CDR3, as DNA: TGTGCCAGCAGTGGCGGGCAAGAGACCCAGTACTTC. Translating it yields CASSGGQETQYF.

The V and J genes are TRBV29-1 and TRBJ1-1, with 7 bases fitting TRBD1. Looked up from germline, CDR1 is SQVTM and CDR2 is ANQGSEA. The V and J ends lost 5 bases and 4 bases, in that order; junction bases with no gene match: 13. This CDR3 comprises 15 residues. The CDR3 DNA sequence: TGCAGCGTTAGTGGGACAGCAGATTCTTTCACTGAAGCTTTCTTT. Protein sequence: CSVSGTADSFTEAFF.

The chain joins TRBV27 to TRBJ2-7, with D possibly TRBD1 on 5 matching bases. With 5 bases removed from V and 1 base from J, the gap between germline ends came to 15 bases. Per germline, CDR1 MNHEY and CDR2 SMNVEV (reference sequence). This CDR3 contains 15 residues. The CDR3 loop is CASSPTNAGSYEQYF. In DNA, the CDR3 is TGTGCCAGCAGTCCTACCAACGCAGGGTCCTACGAGCAGTACTTC.

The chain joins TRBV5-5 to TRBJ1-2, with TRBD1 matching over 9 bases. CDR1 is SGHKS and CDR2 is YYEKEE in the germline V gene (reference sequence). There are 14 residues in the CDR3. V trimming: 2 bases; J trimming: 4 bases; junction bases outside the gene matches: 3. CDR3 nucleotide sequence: TGTGCCAGCAGCTTTACAGGGGGCTCCTATGGCTACACCTTC. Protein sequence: CASSFTGGSYGYTF.

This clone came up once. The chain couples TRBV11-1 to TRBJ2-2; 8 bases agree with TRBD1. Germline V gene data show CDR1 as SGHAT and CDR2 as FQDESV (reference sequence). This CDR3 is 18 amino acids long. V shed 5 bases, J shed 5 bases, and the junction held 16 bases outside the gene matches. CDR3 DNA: TGTGCCAGCAGCCCCCTCGGACAGGGAACGGGGAAAACCGGGGAGCTGTTTTTT. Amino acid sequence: CASSPLGQGTGKTGELFF. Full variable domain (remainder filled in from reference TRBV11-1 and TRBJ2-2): EAEVAQSPRYKITEKSQAVAFWCDPISGHATLYWYRQILGQGPELLVQFQDESVVDDSQLPKDRFSAERLKGVDSTLKIQPAELGDSAMYLCASSPLGQGTGKTGELFFGEGSRLTVL.

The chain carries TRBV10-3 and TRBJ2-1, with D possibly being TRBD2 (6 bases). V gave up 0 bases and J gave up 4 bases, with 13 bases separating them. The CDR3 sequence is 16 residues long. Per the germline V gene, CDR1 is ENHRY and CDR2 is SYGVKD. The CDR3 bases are TGTGCCATCAGTGAGTCCGGGGGTGTGGGTTACAATGAGCAGTTCTTC. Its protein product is CAISESGGVGYNEQFF.

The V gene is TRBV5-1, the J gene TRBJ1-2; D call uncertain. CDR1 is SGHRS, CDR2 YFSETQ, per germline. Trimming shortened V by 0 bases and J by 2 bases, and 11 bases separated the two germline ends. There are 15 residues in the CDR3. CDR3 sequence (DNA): TGCGCCAGCAGCTTGGTGGGCAGTTCAAACTATGGCTACACCTTC. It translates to CASSLVGSSNYGYTF.

CDR3 protein: CATSRAKSEKLFF. DNA of the CDR3: TGTGCCACCAGCAGGGCCAAAAGTGAAAAACTGTTTTTT. J is TRBJ1-4 and V is TRBV15; D remains ambiguous. The germline V and J ends were trimmed by 3 bases and 7 bases, with 9 bases remaining between them. Germline V lookup: CDR1 LNHNV, CDR2 YYDKDF (reference sequence). The CDR3 is 13 amino acids.

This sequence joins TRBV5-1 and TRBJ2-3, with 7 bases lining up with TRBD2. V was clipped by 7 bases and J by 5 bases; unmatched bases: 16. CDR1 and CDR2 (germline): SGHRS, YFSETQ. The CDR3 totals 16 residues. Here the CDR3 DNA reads TGCGCCAGCTCTGGGGGGGGTGGGACTCTCAAAGATACGCAGTATTTT. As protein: CASSGGGGTLKDTQYF.

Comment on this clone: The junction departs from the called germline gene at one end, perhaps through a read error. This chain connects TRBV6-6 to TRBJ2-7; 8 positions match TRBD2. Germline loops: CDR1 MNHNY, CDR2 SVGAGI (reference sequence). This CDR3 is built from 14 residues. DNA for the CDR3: TGTGCCATCAGTGCGGGACTAGACCCCTACGAGCAGTACTTC. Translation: CAISAGLDPYEQYF.

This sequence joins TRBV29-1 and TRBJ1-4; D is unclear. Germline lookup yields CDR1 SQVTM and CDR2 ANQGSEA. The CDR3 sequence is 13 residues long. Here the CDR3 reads CGYRAGSNEKLFF. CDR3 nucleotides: TGCGGATACCGAGCAGGAAGTAATGAAAAACTGTTTTTT.